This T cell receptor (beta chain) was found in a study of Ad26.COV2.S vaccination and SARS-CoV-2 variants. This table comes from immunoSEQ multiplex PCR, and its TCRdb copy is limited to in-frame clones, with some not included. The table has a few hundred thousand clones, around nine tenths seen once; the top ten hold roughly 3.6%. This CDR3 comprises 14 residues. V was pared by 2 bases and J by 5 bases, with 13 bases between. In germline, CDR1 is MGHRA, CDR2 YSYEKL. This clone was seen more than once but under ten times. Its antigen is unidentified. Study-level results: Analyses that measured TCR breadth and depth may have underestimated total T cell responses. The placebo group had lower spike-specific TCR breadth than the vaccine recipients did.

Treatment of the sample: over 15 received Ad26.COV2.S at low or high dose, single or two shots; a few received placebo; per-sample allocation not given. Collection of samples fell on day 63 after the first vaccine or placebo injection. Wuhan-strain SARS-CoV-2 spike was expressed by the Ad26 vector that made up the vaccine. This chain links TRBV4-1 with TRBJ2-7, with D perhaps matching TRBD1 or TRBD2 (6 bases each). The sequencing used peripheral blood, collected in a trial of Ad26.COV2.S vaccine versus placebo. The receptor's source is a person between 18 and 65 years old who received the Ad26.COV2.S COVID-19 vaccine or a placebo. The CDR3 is CASSQWRGENEQYF. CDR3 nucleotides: TGCGCCAGCAGCCAATGGAGGGGGGAAAACGAGCAGTACTTC.